This T cell receptor beta chain emerged from a study of cytomegalovirus exposure and HLA in healthy donors. Across the study: An earlier analysis identified 117 million unique TCR beta sequences in some 170 million T cells. Study outcomes and limitations: Several V segments, TRBV6-2 and TRBV6-3 among them, could not be told apart and were dropped.

Trimming pared 4 bases from V and 6 bases from J, leaving 10 bases between. Germline CDR1 reads SNHLY; CDR2 reads FYNNEI. This CDR3 contains 13 residues. As concerns this clone: Its antigen remains unknown.

The PCR contained 60 Vbeta and 13 Jbeta primers. The table came from immunoSEQ multiplex PCR; TCRdb's copy has only in-frame clones and leaves some out. The data show around 170,000 clones, more than 70% seen once. The sample consisted of PBMCs. This chain uses TRBV2 with TRBJ2-1; no firm D call. This receptor was obtained from a girl aged 10 to 17 in good health and CMV-seropositive. The CDR3 region is CASSATWSNEQFF. The CDR3 nucleotides read TGTGCCAGCAGTGCTACCTGGTCCAATGAGCAGTTCTTC.